This T cell receptor (beta chain) was found in a study of T cells in Graves' hyperthyroidism and ophthalmopathy. This clonotype was counted at least ten times. The ends lost 1 base at V and 13 bases at J; junction bases unmatched: 6. The CDR3 is made up of 15 amino acids. Germline CDR1 and CDR2: MDHEN and SYDVKM. Researchers amplified the TCR beta CDR3 regions from RNA transcripts. HTBI primers drove first-round RT-PCR of the TCR CDR3. TCRdb reprocessed the multiplex PCR reads with MiXCR, giving one entry per CDR3 protein. This repertoire shows roughly 400,000 distinct CDR3 sequences, approximately 25% found once; its top ten account for about 70%.

The receptor was isolated from a man aged 50 or older with Graves' hyperthyroidism. Sequences were obtained from blood. The chain employs TRBV28 and TRBJ2-1; 14 bases align to TRBD2. The CDR3 loop is CASSLFTGLAGVQFF. CDR3 nucleotides: TGTGCCAGCAGTTTATTCACGGGACTAGCGGGAGTTCAGTTCTTC.